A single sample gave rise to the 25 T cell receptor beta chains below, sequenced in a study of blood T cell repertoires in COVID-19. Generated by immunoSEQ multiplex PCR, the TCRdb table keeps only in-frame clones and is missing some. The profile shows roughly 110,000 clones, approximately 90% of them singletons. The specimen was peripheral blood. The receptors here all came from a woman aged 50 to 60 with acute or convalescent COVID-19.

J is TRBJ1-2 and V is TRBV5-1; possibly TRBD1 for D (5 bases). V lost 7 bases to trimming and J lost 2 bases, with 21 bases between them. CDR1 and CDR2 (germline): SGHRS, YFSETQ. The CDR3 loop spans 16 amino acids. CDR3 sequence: CASSSLGPQGNYGYTF. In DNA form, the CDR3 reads TGCGCCAGCTCCTCCTTAGGGCCCCAGGGAAACTATGGCTACACCTTC.

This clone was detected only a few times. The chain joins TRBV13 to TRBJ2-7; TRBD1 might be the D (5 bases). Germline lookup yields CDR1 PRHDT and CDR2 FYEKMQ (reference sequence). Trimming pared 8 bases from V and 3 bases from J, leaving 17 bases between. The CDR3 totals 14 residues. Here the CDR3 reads CASLEQGKGYEQYF. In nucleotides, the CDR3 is TGTGCCAGCCTCGAGCAGGGCAAGGGCTACGAGCAGTACTTC.

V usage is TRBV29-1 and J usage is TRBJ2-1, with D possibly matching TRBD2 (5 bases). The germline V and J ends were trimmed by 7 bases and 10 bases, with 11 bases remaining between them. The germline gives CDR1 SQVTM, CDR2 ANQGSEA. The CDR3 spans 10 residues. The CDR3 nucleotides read TGCAGCGGAGCGCGCGGGGAGCAGTTCTTC. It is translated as CSGARGEQFF.

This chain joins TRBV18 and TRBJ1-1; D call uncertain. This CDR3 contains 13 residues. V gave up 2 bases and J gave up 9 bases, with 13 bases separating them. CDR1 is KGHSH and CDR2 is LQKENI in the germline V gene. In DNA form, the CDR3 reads TGTGCCAGCTCACCATCACGTAGTAACCAAGCTTTCTTT. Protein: CASSPSRSNQAFF.

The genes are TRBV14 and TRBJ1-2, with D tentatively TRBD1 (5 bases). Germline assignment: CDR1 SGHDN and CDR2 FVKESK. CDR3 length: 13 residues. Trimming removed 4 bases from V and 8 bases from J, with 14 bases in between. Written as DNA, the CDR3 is TGTGCCAGCAGCCCGACAGAAAAGTTCGGCTACACCTTC. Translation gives CASSPTEKFGYTF.

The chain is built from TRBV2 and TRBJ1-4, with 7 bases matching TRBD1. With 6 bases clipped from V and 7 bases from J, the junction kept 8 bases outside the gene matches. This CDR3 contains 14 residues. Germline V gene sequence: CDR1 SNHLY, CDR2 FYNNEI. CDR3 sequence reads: CASRPTGEVEKLFF. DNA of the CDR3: TGTGCCAGCAGGCCTACAGGGGAGGTTGAAAAACTGTTTTTT.

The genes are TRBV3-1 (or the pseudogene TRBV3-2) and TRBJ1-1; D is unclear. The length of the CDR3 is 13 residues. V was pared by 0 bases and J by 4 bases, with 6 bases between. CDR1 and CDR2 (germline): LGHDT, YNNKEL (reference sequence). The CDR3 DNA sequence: TGTGCCAGCAGCCAAGACCCGGGCACTGAAGCTTTCTTT. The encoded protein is CASSQDPGTEAFF.

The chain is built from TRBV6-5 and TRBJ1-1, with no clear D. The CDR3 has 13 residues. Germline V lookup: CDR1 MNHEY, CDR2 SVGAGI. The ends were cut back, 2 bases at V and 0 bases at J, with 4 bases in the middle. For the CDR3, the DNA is TGTGCCAGCAGTTACCGGGTGAACACTGAAGCTTTCTTT. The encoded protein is CASSYRVNTEAFF.

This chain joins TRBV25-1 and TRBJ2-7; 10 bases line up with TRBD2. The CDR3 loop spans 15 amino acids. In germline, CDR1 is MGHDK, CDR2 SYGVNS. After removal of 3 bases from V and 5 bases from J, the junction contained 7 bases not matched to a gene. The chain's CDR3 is CASSDYLAGDNEQYF. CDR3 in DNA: TGTGCCAGCAGTGACTACCTAGCGGGAGATAACGAGCAGTACTTC.

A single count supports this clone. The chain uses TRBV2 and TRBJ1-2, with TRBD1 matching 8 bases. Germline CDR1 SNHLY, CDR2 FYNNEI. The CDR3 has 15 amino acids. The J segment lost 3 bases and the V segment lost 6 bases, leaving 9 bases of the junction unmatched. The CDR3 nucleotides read TGTGCCAGCAGCTCAAAGACAGGGGAGGACTATGGCTACACCTTC. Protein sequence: CASSSKTGEDYGYTF.

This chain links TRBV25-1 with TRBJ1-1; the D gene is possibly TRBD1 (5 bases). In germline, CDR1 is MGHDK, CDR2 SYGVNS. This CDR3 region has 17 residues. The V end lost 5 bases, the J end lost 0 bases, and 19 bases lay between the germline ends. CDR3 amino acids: CASSRVKGGTMNTEAFF. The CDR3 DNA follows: TGTGCCAGCAGTCGAGTCAAGGGAGGGACCATGAACACTGAAGCTTTCTTT. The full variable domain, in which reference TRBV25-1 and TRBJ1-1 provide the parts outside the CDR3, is EADIYQTPRYLVIGTGKKITLECSQTMGHDKMYWYQQDPGMELHLIHYSYGVNSTEKGDLSSESTVSRIRTEHFPLTLESARPSHTSQYLCASSRVKGGTMNTEAFFGQGTRLTVV.

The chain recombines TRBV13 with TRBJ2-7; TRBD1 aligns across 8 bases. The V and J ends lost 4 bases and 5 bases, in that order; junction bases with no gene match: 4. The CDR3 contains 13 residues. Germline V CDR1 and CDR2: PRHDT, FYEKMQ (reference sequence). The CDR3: CASSSGQVHEQYF. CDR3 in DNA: TGTGCCAGCAGCTCGGGACAGGTGCACGAGCAGTACTTC. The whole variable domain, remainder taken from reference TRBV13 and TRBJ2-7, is AAGVIQSPRHLIKEKRETATLKCYPIPRHDTVYWYQQGPGQDPQFLISFYEKMQSDKGSIPDRFSAQQFSDYHSELNMSSLELGDSALYFCASSSGQVHEQYFGPGTRLTVT.

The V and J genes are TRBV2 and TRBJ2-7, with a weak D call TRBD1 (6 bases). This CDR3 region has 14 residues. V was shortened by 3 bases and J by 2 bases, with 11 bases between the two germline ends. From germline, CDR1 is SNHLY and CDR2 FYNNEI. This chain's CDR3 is CASSDRGGPYEQYF. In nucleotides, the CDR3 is TGTGCCAGCAGTGACAGGGGTGGGCCCTACGAGCAGTACTTC.

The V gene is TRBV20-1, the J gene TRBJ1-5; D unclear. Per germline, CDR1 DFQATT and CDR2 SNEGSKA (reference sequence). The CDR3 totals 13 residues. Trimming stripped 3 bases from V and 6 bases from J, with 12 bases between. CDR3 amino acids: CSASAEPGQPQHF. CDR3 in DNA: TGCAGTGCTAGTGCCGAGCCAGGTCAGCCCCAGCATTTT.

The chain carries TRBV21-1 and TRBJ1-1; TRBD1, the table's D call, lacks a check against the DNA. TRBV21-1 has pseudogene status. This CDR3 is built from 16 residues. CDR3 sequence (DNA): TGTGCCAGCAGCAAAGATGGCAGGGGTGGGAACACTGAAGCTTTCTTT. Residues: CASSKDGRGGNTEAFF.

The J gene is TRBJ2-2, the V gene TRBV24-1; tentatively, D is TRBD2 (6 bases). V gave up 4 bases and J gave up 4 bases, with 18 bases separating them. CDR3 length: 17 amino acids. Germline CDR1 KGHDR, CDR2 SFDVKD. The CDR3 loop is CATSEPPTKEGTGELFF. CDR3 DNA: TGTGCCACCAGTGAACCCCCTACTAAGGAGGGCACCGGGGAGCTGTTTTTT.

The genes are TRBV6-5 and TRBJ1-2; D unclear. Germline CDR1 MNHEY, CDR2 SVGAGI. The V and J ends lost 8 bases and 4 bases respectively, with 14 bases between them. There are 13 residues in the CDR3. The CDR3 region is CASYGEGIYGYTF. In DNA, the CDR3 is TGTGCCAGCTATGGGGAGGGAATCTATGGCTACACCTTC.

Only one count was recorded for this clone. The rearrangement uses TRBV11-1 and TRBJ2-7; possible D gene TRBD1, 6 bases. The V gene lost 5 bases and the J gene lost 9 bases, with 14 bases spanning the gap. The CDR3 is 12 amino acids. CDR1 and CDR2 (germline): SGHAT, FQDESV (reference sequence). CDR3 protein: CASSTNRERQYF. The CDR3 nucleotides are TGTGCCAGCAGCACGAACAGGGAGAGGCAGTACTTC.

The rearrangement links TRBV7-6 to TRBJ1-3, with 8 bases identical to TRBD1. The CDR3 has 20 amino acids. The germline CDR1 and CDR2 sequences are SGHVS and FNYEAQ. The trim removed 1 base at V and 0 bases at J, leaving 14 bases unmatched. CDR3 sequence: CASSLGGSTDRVHSGNTIYF. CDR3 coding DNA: TGTGCCAGCAGCTTAGGGGGGTCGACGGACAGGGTGCACTCTGGAAACACCATATATTTT.

The CDR3: CASSLPWSDEQFF. In DNA, the CDR3 is TGTGCCAGCAGCTTACCCTGGAGCGATGAGCAGTTCTTC. V usage is TRBV7-2 and J usage is TRBJ2-1; D remains unclear. The CDR3 is 13 amino acids. V lost 2 bases and J 8 bases, leaving 10 bases between the germline ends. CDR1 is SGHTA, CDR2 FQGNSA, per germline. Combining the CDR3 with reference TRBV7-2 and TRBJ2-1 gives the whole variable domain GAGVSQSPSNKVTEKGKDVELRCDPISGHTALYWYRQSLGQGLEFLIYFQGNSAPDKSGLPSDRFSAERTGGSVSTLTIQRTQQEDSAVYLCASSLPWSDEQFFGPGTRLTVL.

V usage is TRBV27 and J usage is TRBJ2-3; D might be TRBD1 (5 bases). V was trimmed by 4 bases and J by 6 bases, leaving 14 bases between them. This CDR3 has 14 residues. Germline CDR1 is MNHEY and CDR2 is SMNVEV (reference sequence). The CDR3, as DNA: TGTGCCAGCAGTTCAACCAGGGATGGGGATACGCAGTATTTT. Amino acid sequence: CASSSTRDGDTQYF.

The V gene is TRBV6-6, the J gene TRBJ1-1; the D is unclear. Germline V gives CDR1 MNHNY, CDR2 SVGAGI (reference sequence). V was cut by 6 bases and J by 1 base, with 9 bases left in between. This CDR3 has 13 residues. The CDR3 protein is CASRPSGNTEAFF. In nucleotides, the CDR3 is TGTGCCAGCAGGCCCTCGGGGAACACTGAAGCTTTCTTT.

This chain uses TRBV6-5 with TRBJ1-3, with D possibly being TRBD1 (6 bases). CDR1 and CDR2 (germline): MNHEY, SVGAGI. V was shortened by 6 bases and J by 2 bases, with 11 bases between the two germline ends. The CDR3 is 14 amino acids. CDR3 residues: CASSHPGAGNTIYF. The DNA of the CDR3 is TGTGCCAGCAGCCACCCAGGGGCTGGAAACACCATATATTTT.

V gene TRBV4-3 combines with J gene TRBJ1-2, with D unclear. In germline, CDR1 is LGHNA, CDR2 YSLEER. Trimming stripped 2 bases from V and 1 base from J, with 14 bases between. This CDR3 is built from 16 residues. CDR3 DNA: TGCGCCAGCAGCCAAACCCGCGACACCTTTAACTATGGCTACACCTTC. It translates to CASSQTRDTFNYGYTF.

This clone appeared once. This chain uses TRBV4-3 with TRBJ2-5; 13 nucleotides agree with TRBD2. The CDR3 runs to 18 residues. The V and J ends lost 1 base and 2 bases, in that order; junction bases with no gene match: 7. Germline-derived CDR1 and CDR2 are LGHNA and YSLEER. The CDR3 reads CASSQGLLAGGVQETQYF. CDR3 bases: TGCGCCAGCAGCCAAGGGTTACTAGCGGGAGGGGTACAAGAGACCCAGTACTTC.